This T cell receptor (beta chain) was identified during a study of T cells in tuberculosis. Background on the study: CD1B tetramers identified T cells specific for mycobacterial lipid GMM.

Germline lookup yields CDR1 GTSNPN and CDR2 SVGIG (reference sequence). There are 16 residues in the CDR3. Trimming shortened V by 2 bases and J by 8 bases, and 22 bases separated the two germline ends. Libraries were prepared by immunoSEQ multiplex PCR; TCRdb keeps only in-frame clonotypes and omits some of them. The repertoire holds around 39,000 clones, with about 94% as singletons. Findings and caveats of the study: The TCR-beta difference was not significant; alpha differences partly reflected length. A GMM-specific repertoire classifier reached 85% to 90% accuracy, AUROC around 0.87. GMM-specific TCRs were nearer to active tuberculosis alpha repertoires, suggesting expansion.

For this clone: What it binds is unknown.

The receptor comes from a donor between 10 and 35 years old with latent tuberculosis or without tuberculosis infection. The sample was PBMCs. The chain has TRBV30 and TRBJ2-4; D may be TRBD1 (6 bases). The CDR3 DNA sequence: TGTGCCTGGAGTCTGACAGGACGGCTCTCGGGTGACATTCAGTACTTC. Its protein product is CAWSLTGRLSGDIQYF.